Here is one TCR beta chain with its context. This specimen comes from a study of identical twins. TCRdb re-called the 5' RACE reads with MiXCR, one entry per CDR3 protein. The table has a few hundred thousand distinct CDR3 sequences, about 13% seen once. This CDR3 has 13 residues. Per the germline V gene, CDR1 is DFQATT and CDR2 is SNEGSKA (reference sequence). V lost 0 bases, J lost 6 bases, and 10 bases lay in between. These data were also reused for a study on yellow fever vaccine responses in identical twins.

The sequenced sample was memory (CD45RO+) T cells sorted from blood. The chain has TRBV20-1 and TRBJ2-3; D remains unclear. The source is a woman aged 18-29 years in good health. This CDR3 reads CSARDWVADTQYF. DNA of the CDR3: TGCAGTGCTAGAGACTGGGTAGCCGATACGCAGTATTTT.